The 5 T cell receptor beta chains in this list originate from one sample, sequenced in a study of tumor and adjacent non-tumor tissue in lung cancer. The template was RNA from unsorted bulk tissue. The library came from three nested PCR rounds adapted from ARM-PCR protocols. TCRdb re-derived calls from the multiplex PCR reads in MiXCR, one entry per CDR3 protein. The data contain some 120,000 distinct CDR3 sequences, about 66% of them seen just once; the ten biggest clones take up 10% to 15%. The sample taken for sequencing was lung tumor tissue. Source of these receptors: a man in his thirties or forties with non-small cell lung cancer.

This clonotype was counted many times. For the CDR3, the DNA is TGTGCCAGCAGCTCCCCCCATAGTGCACAGGTCGATGGCTACACCTTC. Translating it yields CASSSPHSAQVDGYTF. The chain links TRBV11-2 to TRBJ1-2, with a possible D match to TRBD1 (5 bases). V gave up 4 bases and J gave up 6 bases, with 21 bases separating them. CDR3 size: 16 residues. Germline CDR1 reads SGHAT; CDR2 reads FQNNGV.

This sequence joins TRBV11-3 and TRBJ2-3; D is unclear. Between the trimmed V and J ends, which lost 4 bases and 4 bases, there was a span of 3 bases. Looked up from germline, CDR1 is SGHNT and CDR2 is YENEEA. CDR3 length equals 11 residues. Written as DNA, the CDR3 is TGTGCCAGCAGCTCATCAGATACGCAGTATTTT. This gives the protein CASSSSDTQYF.

This chain joins TRBV28 and TRBJ2-3; tentatively, D is TRBD1 (5 bases). Germline V lookup: CDR1 MDHEN, CDR2 SYDVKM. The CDR3 is made up of 15 amino acids. The V and J ends lost 2 bases and 15 bases respectively, with 24 bases between them. For the CDR3, the DNA is TGTGCCAGCAGTTTAGACAGCTCCAGCACAGATACGCGATATTTT. Its translation is CASSLDSSSTDTRYF.

Comments on this clonotype: This clone may be a read error of a much larger clone one base away. V is TRBV6-2 or TRBV6-3 and J is TRBJ2-1; D not resolved. The germline CDR1 and CDR2 sequences are MNHEY and SVGEGT. CDR3 size: 11 residues. Trimming stripped 5 bases from V and 8 bases from J, with 7 bases between. The CDR3 DNA is TGTGCCAGCAGTAAGATCGATGAGCAGTTCTTC. It encodes CASSKIDEQFF.

The V call is TRBV5-4, the J call TRBJ2-7; D ambiguous. The CDR3 consists of 13 residues. Between the trimmed V and J ends, which lost 5 bases and 0 bases, there was a span of 9 bases. Germline-derived CDR1 and CDR2 are SGHNT and YYREEE (reference sequence). As DNA, the CDR3 is TGTGCCAGCAGGCCCTGGAGCTCCTACGAGCAGTACTTC. Encoded protein: CASRPWSSYEQYF.